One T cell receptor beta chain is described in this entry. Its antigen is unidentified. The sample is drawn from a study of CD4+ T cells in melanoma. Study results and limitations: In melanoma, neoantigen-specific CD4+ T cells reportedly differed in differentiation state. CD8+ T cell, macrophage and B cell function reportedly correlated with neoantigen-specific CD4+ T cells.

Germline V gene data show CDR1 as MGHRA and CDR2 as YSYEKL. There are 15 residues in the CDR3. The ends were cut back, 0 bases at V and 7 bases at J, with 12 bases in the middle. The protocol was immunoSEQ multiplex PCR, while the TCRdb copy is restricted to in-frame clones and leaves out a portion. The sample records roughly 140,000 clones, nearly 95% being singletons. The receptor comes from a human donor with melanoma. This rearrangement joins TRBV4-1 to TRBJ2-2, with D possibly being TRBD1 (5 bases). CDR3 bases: TGCGCCAGCAGCCAAGACACAGGCCACCGCGGGGAGCTGTTTTTT. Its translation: CASSQDTGHRGELFF.